One and the same sample provided the 24 T cell receptor beta chains below, sequenced in a study of identical twins. TCRdb analysed the 5' RACE reads with MiXCR anew, one entry per CDR3 protein. The data hold under 400,000 distinct CDR3 sequences, with approximately 8.7% observed a single time. What was sequenced was naive T cells sorted from blood. These receptors all stem from a woman aged 50 to 65 in good health.

The chain combines TRBV27 with TRBJ2-1; weak D call: TRBD2 (5 bases). From germline, CDR1 is MNHEY and CDR2 SMNVEV (reference sequence). The germline V and J ends were trimmed by 1 base and 2 bases, with 15 bases remaining between them. The CDR3 spans 17 residues. The CDR3 spells CASSLLGTRVPYNEQFF. In DNA, the CDR3 is TGTGCCAGCAGTTTATTGGGAACTAGAGTCCCCTACAATGAGCAGTTCTTC.

V gene TRBV6-6 combines with J gene TRBJ2-1, with D perhaps matching TRBD2 (6 bases). From germline, CDR1 is MNHNY and CDR2 SVGAGI (reference sequence). Trimming took 6 bases from V and 2 from J, leaving 14 bases between them. There are 15 residues in the CDR3. CDR3: CASSPAQRAYNEQFF. The CDR3 bases are TGTGCCAGCAGCCCGGCCCAGCGGGCCTACAATGAGCAGTTCTTC.

V and J are TRBV12-3 or TRBV12-4 and TRBJ2-1; the D gene is possibly TRBD2 (6 bases). The length of the CDR3 is 17 residues. V dropped 2 bases and J dropped 3 bases, with 17 bases sitting between them. This chain's CDR3 is CASSLLASSGHYNEQFF. The CDR3 DNA follows: TGTGCCAGCAGTTTACTCGCGTCCAGCGGGCACTACAATGAGCAGTTCTTC.

The rearrangement links TRBV11-1 to TRBJ2-6; 9 positions match TRBD1. This CDR3 spans 16 amino acids. V dropped 5 bases and J dropped 0; count of bases not matched to a gene: 2. Germline V lookup: CDR1 SGHAT, CDR2 FQDESV (reference sequence). CDR3 region: CASSIQGASGANVLTF. CDR3 bases: TGTGCCAGCAGCATACAGGGGGCCTCTGGGGCCAACGTCCTGACTTTC.

V is TRBV21-1 and J is TRBJ2-3. TRBV21-1 is a pseudogene. This CDR3 contains 12 residues. This CDR3 reads CASSKGVDTQYF. Here the CDR3 DNA reads TGTGCCAGCAGCAAAGGGGTAGATACGCAGTATTTT.

This clonotype was seen more than once but under ten times. V gene TRBV27 combines with J gene TRBJ2-2, with TRBD2 matching 9 bases. This CDR3 comprises 16 residues. CDR1 and CDR2 (germline): MNHEY, SMNVEV (reference sequence). Trimming at V came to 6 bases and at J to 3 bases, leaving 8 bases not matched to a gene. The CDR3 region is CASRSGLAWDTGELFF. The CDR3 DNA reads TGTGCCAGCAGGAGCGGACTAGCGTGGGACACCGGGGAGCTGTTTTTT.

This clonotype was recorded many times. This chain joins TRBV5-1 and TRBJ2-1, with 13 bases matching TRBD2. Trimming cost V 2 bases and J 5 bases; bases outside gene matches: 7. From germline, CDR1 is SGHRS and CDR2 YFSETQ. The CDR3 extends over 17 amino acids. The CDR3 DNA is TGCGCCAGCAGCTTCGGGACTAGCGGGGCCCTAAACAATGAGCAGTTCTTC. Its translation is CASSFGTSGALNNEQFF.

The sample holds a few counts of this clonotype. This sequence joins TRBV7-9 and TRBJ2-5; 10 nucleotides align to TRBD2. The CDR3 totals 18 residues. Germline assignment: CDR1 SEHNR and CDR2 FQNEAQ (reference sequence). The junction had 17 bases not matched to a gene; V was cut back by 5 bases and J by 5 bases. The chain's CDR3 is CASSPRGASGSAGETQYF. The CDR3 DNA follows: TGTGCCAGCAGCCCCCGTGGGGCTAGCGGGAGCGCCGGGGAGACCCAGTACTTC.

A few counts support this clonotype. The chain combines TRBV27 with TRBJ1-1, with D tentatively TRBD1 (5 bases). Germline lookup yields CDR1 MNHEY and CDR2 SMNVEV (reference sequence). V was cut by 3 bases and J by 8 bases, with 16 bases left in between. The CDR3 is made up of 14 amino acids. The CDR3 sequence is CASSFRDYPLEAFF. DNA for the CDR3: TGTGCCAGCAGTTTCCGGGACTACCCCTTGGAAGCTTTCTTT.

The rearrangement links TRBV7-9 to TRBJ2-3, with D perhaps matching TRBD2 (5 bases). The CDR3 sequence is 15 residues long. Germline CDR1 is SEHNR and CDR2 is FQNEAQ (reference sequence). V lost 4 bases and J lost 1, with 12 bases in between. The CDR3 loop reads CASSWAGRGTDTQYF. Here the CDR3 DNA reads TGTGCCAGCAGCTGGGCTGGGCGGGGCACAGATACGCAGTATTTT. The full variable domain, with the rest looked up from reference TRBV7-9 and TRBJ2-3, is DTGVSQNPRHKITKRGQNVTFRCDPISEHNRLYWYRQTLGQGPEFLTYFQNEAQLEKSRLLSDRFSAERPKGSFSTLEIQRTEQGDSAMYLCASSWAGRGTDTQYFGPGTRLTVL.

The V and J genes are TRBV2 and TRBJ2-7; 7 bases agree with TRBD1. Trimming at V came to 8 bases and at J to 2 bases, leaving 3 bases not matched to a gene. CDR3 size: 12 residues. The germline gives CDR1 SNHLY, CDR2 FYNNEI. The DNA for the CDR3 is TGTGCCAGCCAGACAGGGCCCTACGAGCAGTACTTC. Its protein product is CASQTGPYEQYF. Full variable domain (outside the CDR3, taken from reference TRBV2 and TRBJ2-7): EPEVTQTPSHQVTQMGQEVILRCVPISNHLYFYWYRQILGQKVEFLVSFYNNEISEKSEIFDDQFSVERPDGSNFTLKIRSTKLEDSAMYFCASQTGPYEQYFGPGTRLTVT.

The rearrangement uses TRBV19 and TRBJ1-5, with D unclear. V lost 2 bases to trimming and J lost 3 bases, with 8 bases between them. CDR3 size: 14 residues. The germline CDR1 and CDR2 sequences are LNHDA and SQIVND (reference sequence). Here the CDR3 DNA reads TGTGCCAGTAGTATATGGGGTTCCAATCAGCCCCAGCATTTT. This translates into CASSIWGSNQPQHF. The variable domain in full, completed from reference TRBV19 and TRBJ1-5, reads DGGITQSPKYLFRKEGQNVTLSCEQNLNHDAMYWYRQDPGQGLRLIYYSQIVNDFQKGDIAEGYSVSREKKESFPLTVTSAQKNPTAFYLCASSIWGSNQPQHFGDGTRLSIL.

This clonotype was counted many times. The V and J genes are TRBV6-5 and TRBJ2-2, with D unclear. From germline, CDR1 is MNHEY and CDR2 SVGAGI. V lost 5 bases to trimming and J lost 0 bases, with 10 bases between them. This CDR3 is built from 15 residues. DNA of the CDR3: TGTGCCAGCAGTAAGCAGCCGACGAACACCGGGGAGCTGTTTTTT. This sequence encodes CASSKQPTNTGELFF.

This clonotype occurred many times. V usage is TRBV20-1 and J usage is TRBJ2-5; D is perhaps TRBD2 (5 bases). V was shortened by 2 bases and J by 5 bases, with 12 bases between the two germline ends. Germline CDR1 is DFQATT and CDR2 is SNEGSKA (reference sequence). This CDR3 is built from 13 residues. The CDR3 spells CSARQTGWETQYF. For the CDR3, the DNA is TGCAGTGCTAGACAAACGGGGTGGGAGACCCAGTACTTC.

V gene TRBV29-1 combines with J gene TRBJ2-2, with 10 bases aligning to TRBD1. This CDR3 spans 14 amino acids. Trimming removed 7 bases from V and 2 bases from J; junction bases left unmatched: 4. Germline-derived CDR1 and CDR2 are SQVTM and ANQGSEA. This CDR3 is CSGGQGDNTGELFF. The CDR3 nucleotides are TGCAGCGGAGGACAGGGGGATAACACCGGGGAGCTGTTTTTT.

The table lists this clonotype with a few counts. The chain uses TRBV3-1 and TRBJ2-5; D perhaps matches TRBD2 (5 bases). The germline V gene encodes CDR1 LGHDT and CDR2 YNNKEL (reference sequence). This CDR3 contains 15 residues. V dropped 1 base and J dropped 7 bases, with 16 bases sitting between them. The CDR3 coding sequence is TGTGCCAGCAGCCAAGGGGTTGCGGGTTCGGGGACCCAGTACTTC. It specifies CASSQGVAGSGTQYF.

The chain employs TRBV7-6 and TRBJ2-2; TRBD1 might be the D (7 bases). Germline CDR1 SGHVS, CDR2 FNYEAQ. This CDR3 comprises 16 residues. V was trimmed by 0 bases and J by 5 bases, leaving 13 bases between them. The CDR3 is CASSLALPGGTGELFF. The CDR3 DNA follows: TGTGCCAGCAGCTTAGCTTTGCCAGGGGGGACCGGGGAGCTGTTTTTT.

This clonotype has a count of ten or more. The J gene is TRBJ2-2, the V gene TRBV18; D uncertain. The germline V and J ends were trimmed by 5 bases and 2 bases, with 9 bases remaining between them. The CDR3 spans 14 residues. Germline V gene sequence: CDR1 KGHSH, CDR2 LQKENI. The chain's CDR3 is CASSMDPNTGELFF. CDR3 nucleotides: TGTGCCAGCTCAATGGACCCAAACACCGGGGAGCTGTTTTTT.

This clonotype was seen more than once but under ten times. This sequence joins TRBV28 and TRBJ1-1; tentatively, D is TRBD1 (6 bases). The germline V gene has CDR1 MDHEN and CDR2 SYDVKM. CDR3 length: 15 amino acids. With 5 bases removed from V and 0 bases from J, the gap between germline ends came to 13 bases. CDR3 DNA: TGTGCCAGCAGTCAAGGGGGACTAATGAACACTGAAGCTTTCTTT. Protein: CASSQGGLMNTEAFF.

In this sample, this clonotype turned up a few times. The CDR3 is CATSSGRTSNNEQFF. Here the CDR3 DNA reads TGTGCCACCAGCAGCGGCAGAACCTCTAACAATGAGCAGTTCTTC. The V and J genes are TRBV15 and TRBJ2-1; the D is unclear. CDR1 is LNHNV, CDR2 YYDKDF, per germline (reference sequence). The CDR3 extends over 15 amino acids. The V gene lost 3 bases and the J gene lost 5 bases, with 14 bases spanning the gap.

Only a few counts were recorded for this clonotype. The gene calls are TRBV10-3 and TRBJ2-7, with 10 bases identical to TRBD2. V shed 3 bases and J 6 bases; nucleotides not matched to a gene: 8. In germline, CDR1 is ENHRY, CDR2 SYGVKD. The CDR3 runs 15 residues. Here the CDR3 DNA reads TGTGCCATCAGTGAACCCGGGACTAGCGCTCTCGAGCAGTACTTC. It encodes CAISEPGTSALEQYF.

At least ten counts were recorded for this clonotype. The chain employs TRBV5-1 and TRBJ2-3; D gene ambiguous. Germline CDR1 SGHRS, CDR2 YFSETQ. The V and J ends lost 7 bases and 0 bases respectively, with 9 bases between them. This CDR3 region has 13 residues. For the CDR3, the DNA is TGCGCCAGCCACCGTTCCAGCACAGATACGCAGTATTTT. Amino acid sequence: CASHRSSTDTQYF.

There are many counts of this clonotype. V usage is TRBV5-1 and J usage is TRBJ1-2; possible D gene TRBD1, 6 bases. The length of the CDR3 is 13 residues. V was pared by 0 bases and J by 3 bases, with 6 bases between. Germline lookup yields CDR1 SGHRS and CDR2 YFSETQ. The CDR3 spells CASSLDRDYGYTF. The CDR3 DNA sequence: TGCGCCAGCAGCTTGGACAGGGACTATGGCTACACCTTC. Based on the CDR3 plus reference TRBV5-1 and TRBJ1-2, the full variable domain is KAGVTQTPRYLIKTRGQQVTLSCSPISGHRSVSWYQQTPGQGLQFLFEYFSETQRNKGNFPGRFSGRQFSNSRSEMNVSTLELGDSALYLCASSLDRDYGYTFGSGTRLTVV.

This clonotype occurred many times. The genes are TRBV20-1 and TRBJ2-1; tentative D call: TRBD2 (7 bases). The CDR3 is made up of 16 amino acids. Germline V gives CDR1 DFQATT, CDR2 SNEGSKA (reference sequence). V lost 3 bases and J 10 bases, leaving 25 bases between the germline ends. CDR3 loop: CSARVYGGRELGEQFF. The CDR3, as DNA: TGCAGTGCTAGGGTCTATGGGGGGCGGGAGTTAGGGGAGCAGTTCTTC.